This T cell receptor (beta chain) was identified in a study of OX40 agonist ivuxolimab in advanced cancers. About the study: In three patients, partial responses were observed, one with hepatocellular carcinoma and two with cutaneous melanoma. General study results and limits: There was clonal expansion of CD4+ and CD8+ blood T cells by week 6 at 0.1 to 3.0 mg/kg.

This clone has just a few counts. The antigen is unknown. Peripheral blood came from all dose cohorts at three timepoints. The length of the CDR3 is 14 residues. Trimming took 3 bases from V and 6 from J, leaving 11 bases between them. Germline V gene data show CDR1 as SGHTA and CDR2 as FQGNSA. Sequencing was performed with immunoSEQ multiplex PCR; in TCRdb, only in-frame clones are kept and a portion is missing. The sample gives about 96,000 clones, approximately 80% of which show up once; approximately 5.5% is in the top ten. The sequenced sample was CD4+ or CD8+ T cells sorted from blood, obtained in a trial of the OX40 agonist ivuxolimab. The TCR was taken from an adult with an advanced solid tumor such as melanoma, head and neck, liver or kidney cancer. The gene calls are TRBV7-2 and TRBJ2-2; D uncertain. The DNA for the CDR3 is TGTGCCAGCAGCTTGGGAACGGCCGCCGGGGAGCTGTTTTTT. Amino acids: CASSLGTAAGELFF.